This TCR beta chain was documented in a study of a mutant IDH1 vaccine in newly diagnosed glioma. About the study: The study started vaccination 4-6 weeks after radiotherapy alone, or with temozolomide cycles.

Regarding time point: week 5, during vaccination. Each dose of the vaccine consisted of 300 ug of mutant IDH1 20-mer peptide, with topical imiquimod. In every donor, the tumor was a new WHO grade 3 or 4 IDH1-mutant, ATRX-lost astrocytoma. Study observations and caveats: Researchers report vaccine-induced immune responses in 93.3% of patients.

Clones were read by immunoSEQ multiplex PCR, and TCRdb kept only the in-frame ones, dropping some. The table shows around 50,000 clones, with around 90% occurring only once. Trimming took off 6 bases at V and 4 bases at J, with 19 bases between the two ends. This CDR3 is 17 amino acids long. Germline V gene data show CDR1 as SNHLY and CDR2 as FYNNEI. Details on this clone: Its antigen is currently unknown.

The source material was PBMCs, sampled from a glioma patient whose treatment included an IDH1 peptide vaccine. The TCR comes from a woman between 40 and 55 years old with glioma. The rearrangement joins TRBV2 to TRBJ2-6, with D tentatively TRBD1 (6 bases). The CDR3 region has the DNA TGTGCCAGCAGCTTTCGTGGCAGGGGAACCGGGGCCAACGTCCTGACTTTC. Translated, it gives CASSFRGRGTGANVLTF.